These 2 T cell receptor beta chains were all obtained from the same sample, sequenced in a study of blood T cell repertoires in COVID-19. This table comes from immunoSEQ multiplex PCR, and its TCRdb copy is limited to in-frame clones, with some not included. The sample comprises about 260,000 clones, about 87% of which are singletons, and under 4.5% rests with the top ten. Sequenced: peripheral blood. Receptors originate from a man aged 55 to 69 who had recovered from COVID-19.

The V and J genes are TRBV2 and TRBJ2-2; 13 positions match TRBD2. The ends lost 6 bases at V and 0 bases at J; junction bases unmatched: 1. The length of the CDR3 is 16 residues. Looked up from germline, CDR1 is SNHLY and CDR2 is FYNNEI. CDR3 amino acids: CASRGTSGTNTGELFF. The DNA for the CDR3 is TGTGCCAGCAGGGGGACTAGCGGGACGAACACCGGGGAGCTGTTTTTT.

Turning to this clone: Other DNA sequences in the sample encode the same CDR3. The V and J genes are TRBV27 and TRBJ2-7; D might be TRBD2 (5 bases). V dropped 3 bases and J dropped 1 base, with 7 bases sitting between them. This CDR3 comprises 13 residues. The germline gives CDR1 MNHEY, CDR2 SMNVEV (reference sequence). CDR3 sequence: CASSFGVSYEQYF. The CDR3 DNA sequence: TGTGCCAGCAGTTTCGGGGTATCCTACGAGCAGTACTTC.